Reported below is one T cell receptor beta chain. Antigen: not known. This sample was included in a study of cytomegalovirus exposure and HLA in healthy donors. PCR used 60 Vbeta primers and 13 Jbeta primers. The table came from immunoSEQ multiplex PCR; TCRdb's copy has only in-frame clones and leaves some out. The sample shows about 60,000 clones, around 80% of them seen only once. V lost 5 bases and J lost 2; bases outside the gene matches: 7. The CDR3 is made up of 15 amino acids. Per the germline V gene, CDR1 is MNHNS and CDR2 is SASEGT. Study-wide points: About 180 TCR beta chains were listed as cytomegalovirus-associated. In a later analysis, across HLA loci, associated TCR counts were highest for DRB1, lowest for HLA-C. Later analysis demonstrated an association between a missense DCLRE1C variant and TCR beta V- and J-gene trimming.

The receptor comes from a woman aged 25 to 39 in good health and CMV-seronegative. Input material: PBMCs. The chain carries TRBV6-1 and TRBJ2-7; 9 bases are a match to TRBD2. CDR3 amino acids: CASSPWTSVTYEQYF. CDR3 DNA: TGTGCCAGCAGTCCCTGGACTAGCGTTACCTACGAGCAGTACTTC.